The sequence of this TCR beta chain was determined in a study of siplizumab effects on memory and regulatory T cells. Findings and limits, study-wide: In unstimulated cells, naive T cells appeared more diverse than memory T cells and seemed major alloresponse contributors.

J lost 5 bases, V lost 4 bases, and 8 bases had no gene match. CDR1 is SGDLS and CDR2 is YYNGEE in the germline V gene. CDR3 length equals 15 residues. In regard to this clone: Its specificity is not known.

Libraries were prepared by immunoSEQ multiplex PCR; TCRdb keeps only in-frame clonotypes and omits some of them. The data show over 65,000 clones, just over 90% seen once. The V gene is TRBV9, the J gene TRBJ2-1, with 8 bases that match TRBD1. The sequence came from a human donor in good health. Sequenced sample: CD8+ T cells sorted from blood. The CDR3 loop is CASSLSGGEHNEQFF. The DNA for the CDR3 is TGTGCCAGCAGCTTATCAGGGGGCGAACACAATGAGCAGTTCTTC.